The entry below gives a single T cell receptor (beta chain) sequence along with its context. Its antigen is currently unknown. These data belong to a study of cytomegalovirus exposure and HLA in healthy donors. The study, taken as a whole, reports: In the 120 validation repertoires, 85% to 95% of cluster scores exceeded 0, per a later analysis. Cytomegalovirus status was reportedly diagnosed by the classifier with high sensitivity and specificity.

Here immunoSEQ multiplex PCR was the method, and the copy in TCRdb shows in-frame clones only, minus some. The repertoire has more than 250,000 clones, roughly 89% of them found once; the top ten carry 0.7% to 0.85%. The CDR3 is 16 amino acids. Per germline, CDR1 SNHLY and CDR2 FYNNEI. V was clipped by 1 base and J by 1 base, with 12 bases between them. This chain joins TRBV2 and TRBJ2-3; D gene uncertain. The sequence was obtained from a woman in her late teens or twenties in good health and CMV-seronegative. Source material: PBMCs. The CDR3 sequence: CASSEGLGVRTDTQYF. CDR3 nucleotide sequence: TGTGCCAGCAGTGAAGGTCTGGGCGTTCGCACAGATACGCAGTATTTT.